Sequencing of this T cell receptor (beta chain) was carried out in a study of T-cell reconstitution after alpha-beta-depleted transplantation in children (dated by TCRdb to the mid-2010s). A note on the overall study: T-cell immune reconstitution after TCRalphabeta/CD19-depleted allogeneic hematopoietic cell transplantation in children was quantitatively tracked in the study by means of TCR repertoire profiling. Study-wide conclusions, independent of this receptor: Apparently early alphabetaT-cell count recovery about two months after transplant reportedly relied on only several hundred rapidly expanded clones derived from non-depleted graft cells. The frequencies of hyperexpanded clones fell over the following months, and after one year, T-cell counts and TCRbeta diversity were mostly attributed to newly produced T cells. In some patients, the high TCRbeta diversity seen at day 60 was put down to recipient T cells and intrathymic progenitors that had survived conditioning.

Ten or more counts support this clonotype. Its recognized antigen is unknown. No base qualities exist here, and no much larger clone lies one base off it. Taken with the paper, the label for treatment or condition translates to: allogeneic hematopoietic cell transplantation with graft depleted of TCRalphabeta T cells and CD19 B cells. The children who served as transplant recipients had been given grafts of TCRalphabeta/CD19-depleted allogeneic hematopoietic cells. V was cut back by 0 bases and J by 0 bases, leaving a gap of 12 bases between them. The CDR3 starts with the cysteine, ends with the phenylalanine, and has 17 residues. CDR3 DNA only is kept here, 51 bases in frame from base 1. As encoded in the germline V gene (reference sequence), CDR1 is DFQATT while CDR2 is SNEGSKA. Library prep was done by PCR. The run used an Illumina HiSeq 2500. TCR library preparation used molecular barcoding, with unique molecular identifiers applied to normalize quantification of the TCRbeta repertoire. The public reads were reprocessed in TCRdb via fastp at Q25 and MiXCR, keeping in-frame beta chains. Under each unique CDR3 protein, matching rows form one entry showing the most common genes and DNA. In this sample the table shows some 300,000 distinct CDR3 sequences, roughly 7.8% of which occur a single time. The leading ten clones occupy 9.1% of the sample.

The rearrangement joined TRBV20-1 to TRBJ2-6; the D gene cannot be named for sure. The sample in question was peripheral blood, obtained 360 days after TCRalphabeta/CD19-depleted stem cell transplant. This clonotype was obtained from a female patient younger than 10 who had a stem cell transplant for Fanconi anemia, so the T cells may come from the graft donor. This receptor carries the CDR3 CSARDARLASGANVLTF. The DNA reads TGCAGTGCTAGAGATGCGAGGCTGGCCTCTGGGGCCAACGTCCTGACTTTC.